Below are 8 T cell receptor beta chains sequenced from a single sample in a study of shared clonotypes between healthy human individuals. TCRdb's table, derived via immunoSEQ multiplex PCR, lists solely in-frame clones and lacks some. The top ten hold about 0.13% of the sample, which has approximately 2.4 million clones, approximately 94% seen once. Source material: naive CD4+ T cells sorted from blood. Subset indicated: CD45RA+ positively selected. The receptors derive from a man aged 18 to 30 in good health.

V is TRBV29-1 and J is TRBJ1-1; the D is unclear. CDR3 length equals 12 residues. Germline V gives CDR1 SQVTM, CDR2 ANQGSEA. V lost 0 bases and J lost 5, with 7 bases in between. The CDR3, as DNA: TGCAGCGTTGAAGACTCGGGGACTGAAGCTTTCTTT. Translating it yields CSVEDSGTEAFF.

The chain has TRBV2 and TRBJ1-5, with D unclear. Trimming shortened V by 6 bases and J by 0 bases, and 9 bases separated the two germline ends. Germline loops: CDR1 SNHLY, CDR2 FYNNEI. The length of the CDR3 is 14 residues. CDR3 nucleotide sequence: TGTGCCAGCAGGGGCGAGTATAGCAATCAGCCCCAGCATTTT. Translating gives CASRGEYSNQPQHF. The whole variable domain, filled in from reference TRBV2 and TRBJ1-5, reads EPEVTQTPSHQVTQMGQEVILRCVPISNHLYFYWYRQILGQKVEFLVSFYNNEISEKSEIFDDQFSVERPDGSNFTLKIRSTKLEDSAMYFCASRGEYSNQPQHFGDGTRLSIL.

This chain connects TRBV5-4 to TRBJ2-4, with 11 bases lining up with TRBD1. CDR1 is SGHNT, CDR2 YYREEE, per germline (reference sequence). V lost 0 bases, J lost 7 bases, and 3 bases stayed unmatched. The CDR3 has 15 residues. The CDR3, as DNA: TGTGCCAGCAGCTTGGTAGGACAGGGGGCGAACATTCAGTACTTC. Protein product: CASSLVGQGANIQYF.

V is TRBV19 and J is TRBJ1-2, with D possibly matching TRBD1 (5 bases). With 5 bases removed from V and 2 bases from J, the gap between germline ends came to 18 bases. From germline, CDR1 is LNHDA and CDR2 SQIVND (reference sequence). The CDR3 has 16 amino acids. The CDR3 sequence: CASSPTGGTGNYGYTF. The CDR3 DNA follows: TGTGCCAGTAGTCCAACGGGGGGGACGGGAAACTATGGCTACACCTTC.

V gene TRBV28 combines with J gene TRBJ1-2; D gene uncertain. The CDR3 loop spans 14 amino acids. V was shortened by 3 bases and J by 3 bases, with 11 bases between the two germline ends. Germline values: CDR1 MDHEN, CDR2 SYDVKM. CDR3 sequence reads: CASSFQSLYYGYTF. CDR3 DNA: TGTGCCAGCAGTTTTCAGTCCTTGTACTATGGCTACACCTTC.

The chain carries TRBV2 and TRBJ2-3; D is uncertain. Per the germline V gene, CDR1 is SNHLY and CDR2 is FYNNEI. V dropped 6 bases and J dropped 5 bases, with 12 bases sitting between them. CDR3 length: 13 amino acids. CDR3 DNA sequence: TGTGCCAGCAGCGTTATCCAGGAAGATACGCAGTATTTT. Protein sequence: CASSVIQEDTQYF.

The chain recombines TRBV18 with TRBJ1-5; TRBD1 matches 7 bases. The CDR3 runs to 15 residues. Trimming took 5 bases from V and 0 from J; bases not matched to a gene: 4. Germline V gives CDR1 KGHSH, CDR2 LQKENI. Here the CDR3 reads CASSTQGSSNQPQHF. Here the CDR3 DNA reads TGTGCCAGCTCAACACAGGGGTCTAGCAATCAGCCCCAGCATTTT.

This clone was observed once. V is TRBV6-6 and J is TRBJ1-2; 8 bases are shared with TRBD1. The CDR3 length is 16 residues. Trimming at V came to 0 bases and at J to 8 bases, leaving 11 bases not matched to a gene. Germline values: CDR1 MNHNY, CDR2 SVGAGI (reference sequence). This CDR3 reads CASSYSRDRGAEGYTF. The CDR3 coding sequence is TGTGCCAGCAGTTACTCGAGAGACAGGGGAGCAGAAGGCTACACCTTC.